These 14 T cell receptor beta chains were all obtained from the same sample, sequenced in a study of PD-1 blockade in classical Hodgkin lymphoma. Every patient experienced relapse after autologous stem cell transplantation, and brentuximab vedotin exposure varied. Clones were sequenced by immunoSEQ multiplex PCR, and TCRdb holds only the in-frame ones, with some missing. The data contain 150,000 or so clones, about 78% of them seen just once; the ten biggest clones take up roughly 9.2%. The sample here was peripheral blood mononuclear cells (PBMCs), taken before the second cycle of nivolumab. These TCRs come from a human donor with classical Hodgkin lymphoma.

A single count supports this clone. The V and J genes are TRBV11-1 and TRBJ2-1; 8 bases are a match to TRBD2. The CDR3 totals 14 residues. Germline-derived CDR1 and CDR2 are SGHAT and FQDESV (reference sequence). With V trimmed by 5 bases and J by 6 bases, 6 bases remained unmatched. CDR3: CASSPGLAGNEQFF. CDR3 coding DNA: TGTGCCAGCAGCCCCGGACTAGCAGGCAATGAGCAGTTCTTC.

CDR3 nucleotides: TGTGCCAGCAGTGACAGGGTGCAAGAGACCCAGTACTTC. It encodes CASSDRVQETQYF. J is TRBJ2-5 and V is TRBV5-5, with 7 bases aligning to TRBD1. Germline assignment: CDR1 SGHKS and CDR2 YYEKEE (reference sequence). With V trimmed by 5 bases and J by 2 bases, 3 bases remained unmatched. The CDR3 runs to 13 residues.

The chain is built from TRBV5-1 and TRBJ2-7, with no clear D. Germline values: CDR1 SGHRS, CDR2 YFSETQ. V lost 2 bases and J lost 3, with 12 bases in between. The CDR3 runs to 14 residues. CDR3 in DNA: TGCGCCAGCAGCTTCGACGACCCCAACTACGAGCAGTACTTC. It translates to CASSFDDPNYEQYF.

This clone was seen once. This chain connects TRBV7-6 to TRBJ2-5; D possibly corresponds to TRBD1 (6 bases). Germline CDR1 SGHVS, CDR2 FNYEAQ. This CDR3 has 19 amino acids. Between the trimmed V and J ends, which lost 5 bases and 2 bases, there was a span of 27 bases. DNA for the CDR3: TGTGCCAGCAGCGAACCCCAATCTCCATTGGGACACCTACAAGAGACCCAGTACTTC. It translates to CASSEPQSPLGHLQETQYF.

This chain uses TRBV19 with TRBJ1-3; D call uncertain. Germline V gene data show CDR1 as LNHDA and CDR2 as SQIVND (reference sequence). Trimming pared 7 bases from V and 0 bases from J, leaving 16 bases between. The CDR3 sequence is 16 residues long. CDR3 loop: CASTPSHTASGNTIYF. DNA for the CDR3: TGTGCCAGTACCCCTTCCCACACAGCCTCTGGAAACACCATATATTTT.

The CDR3: CASSGTRRGTDTQYF. CDR3 coding DNA: TGTGCCAGTAGCGGGACCCGACGGGGCACAGATACGCAGTATTTT. V and J are TRBV19 and TRBJ2-3, with D perhaps TRBD1 or TRBD2 (5 bases each). Germline lookup yields CDR1 LNHDA and CDR2 SQIVND (reference sequence). V was shortened by 6 bases and J by 1 base, with 14 bases between the two germline ends. This CDR3 comprises 15 residues. The full variable domain, completed using reference TRBV19 and TRBJ2-3, is DGGITQSPKYLFRKEGQNVTLSCEQNLNHDAMYWYRQDPGQGLRLIYYSQIVNDFQKGDIAEGYSVSREKKESFPLTVTSAQKNPTAFYLCASSGTRRGTDTQYFGPGTRLTVL.

The chain couples TRBV4-1 to TRBJ1-6; D gene ambiguous. Germline CDR1 and CDR2: MGHRA and YSYEKL. Trimming removed 0 bases from V and 10 bases from J, with 13 bases in between. The CDR3 is 15 amino acids. The CDR3 here is CASSQDRGHGSPLHF. The CDR3 nucleotides read TGCGCCAGCAGCCAAGATAGAGGCCACGGGTCACCCCTCCACTTT.

This clone has just one count. The V and J genes are TRBV19 and TRBJ2-2; D not resolved. V was clipped by 3 bases and J by 5 bases, with 13 bases between them. CDR3 length equals 15 residues. CDR1 is LNHDA and CDR2 is SQIVND in the germline V gene (reference sequence). The CDR3 region is CASSIVGLGTGELFF. The CDR3 DNA reads TGTGCCAGTAGTATTGTAGGGTTAGGTACCGGGGAGCTGTTTTTT. The full variable domain, rest sourced from reference TRBV19 and TRBJ2-2, is DGGITQSPKYLFRKEGQNVTLSCEQNLNHDAMYWYRQDPGQGLRLIYYSQIVNDFQKGDIAEGYSVSREKKESFPLTVTSAQKNPTAFYLCASSIVGLGTGELFFGEGSRLTVL.

The chain combines TRBV6-5 with TRBJ1-2; perhaps TRBD1 as D (6 bases). Germline V CDR1 and CDR2: MNHEY, SVGAGI. The length of the CDR3 is 14 residues. Deletions cut 5 bases from V and 3 bases from J, with 13 bases between. The CDR3 DNA is TGTGCCAGCAGTACAGGGAGGCGCCACTATGGCTACACCTTC. This encodes CASSTGRRHYGYTF.

The rearrangement uses TRBV5-1 and TRBJ1-1; D perhaps matches TRBD1 (6 bases). V lost 0 bases and J lost 10, with 16 bases in between. The CDR3 runs 14 residues. The germline V gene encodes CDR1 SGHRS and CDR2 YFSETQ. The CDR3 nucleotides read TGCGCCAGCAGCTTGGGCACCGGGGGCGGAGGAGCTTTCTTT. Protein: CASSLGTGGGGAFF.

This clone has a handful of counts. V and J are TRBV27 and TRBJ2-5; 7 nucleotides align to TRBD2. Germline assignment: CDR1 MNHEY and CDR2 SMNVEV (reference sequence). With V trimmed by 3 bases and J by 2 bases, 3 bases remained unmatched. The CDR3 has 14 residues. The CDR3 sequence: CASSLNSGQETQYF. CDR3 sequence (DNA): TGTGCCAGCAGTTTGAATAGCGGGCAAGAGACCCAGTACTTC.

As for this clone: Other DNA sequences of this sample code for an identical CDR3. The genes are TRBV5-1 and TRBJ2-7; D assignment may be TRBD1 or TRBD2 (5 bases each). Germline CDR1 and CDR2: SGHRS and YFSETQ. This CDR3 is 14 amino acids long. V shed 0 bases and J shed 0 bases, with 7 bases lying between them. DNA for the CDR3: TGCGCCAGCAGCTTGGCGGGGCACTCCTACGAGCAGTACTTC. Protein product: CASSLAGHSYEQYF.

The rearrangement joins TRBV5-1 to TRBJ1-5, with TRBD1 as a possible D gene (6 bases). Germline V CDR1 and CDR2: SGHRS, YFSETQ. The CDR3 is made up of 18 amino acids. V dropped 0 bases and J dropped 0 bases, with 16 bases sitting between them. The CDR3 protein is CASSLVPTGANSNQPQHF. The DNA for the CDR3 is TGCGCCAGCAGCTTGGTGCCGACAGGCGCCAATAGCAATCAGCCCCAGCATTTT. The entire variable domain, with the rest obtained from reference TRBV5-1 and TRBJ1-5, is as follows: KAGVTQTPRYLIKTRGQQVTLSCSPISGHRSVSWYQQTPGQGLQFLFEYFSETQRNKGNFPGRFSGRQFSNSRSEMNVSTLELGDSALYLCASSLVPTGANSNQPQHFGDGTRLSIL.

The CDR3 region has the DNA TGTGCCTGGAGACTCTCTGGGGCCAACGTCCTGACTTTC. Encoded protein: CAWRLSGANVLTF. The rearrangement joins TRBV30 to TRBJ2-6; no clear D. The germline gives CDR1 GTSNPN, CDR2 SVGIG (reference sequence). V gave up 3 bases and J gave up 0 bases, with 3 bases separating them. This CDR3 spans 13 amino acids.